These 23 T cell receptor beta chains came from one sample sequenced in a study of blood T cell repertoires in COVID-19. Sequencing was performed with immunoSEQ multiplex PCR; in TCRdb, only in-frame clones are kept and a portion is missing. This sample has over 400,000 clones; roughly 85% occur once, and the top ten carry roughly 3.2%. Sample: peripheral blood. The receptors derive from a human donor in a cohort sampled during active COVID-19.

The V gene is TRBV15, the J gene TRBJ1-5, with D perhaps TRBD1 (6 bases). This CDR3 comprises 16 residues. Looked up from germline, CDR1 is LNHNV and CDR2 is YYDKDF (reference sequence). The ends were cut back, 4 bases at V and 2 bases at J, with 15 bases in the middle. The CDR3 protein is CATSKGGLGGNQPQHF. Written as DNA, the CDR3 is TGTGCCACCAGCAAGGGGGGGTTAGGAGGCAATCAGCCCCAGCATTTT.

This chain uses TRBV5-1 with TRBJ1-5, with D uncertain. Deletions cut 0 bases from V and 3 bases from J, with 10 bases between. This CDR3 spans 15 amino acids. The germline CDR1 and CDR2 sequences are SGHRS and YFSETQ. CDR3 protein: CASSLDNADNQPQHF. In DNA form, the CDR3 reads TGCGCCAGCAGCTTGGACAACGCAGACAATCAGCCCCAGCATTTT.

With regard to this clone: The sample contains more than one DNA sequence encoding this CDR3. The chain has TRBV30 and TRBJ2-7, with 8 nucleotides matching TRBD1. V shed 1 base and J 4 bases; nucleotides not matched to a gene: 3. The germline CDR1 and CDR2 sequences are GTSNPN and SVGIG (reference sequence). The CDR3 totals 13 residues. The CDR3 DNA is TGTGCCTGGAGTGGCGACAGGGGATACGAGCAGTACTTC. This encodes CAWSGDRGYEQYF.

The chain recombines TRBV27 with TRBJ2-3, with 9 bases fitting TRBD1. This CDR3 is 15 amino acids long. Germline V gene lookup returns CDR1 MNHEY and CDR2 SMNVEV (reference sequence). J gave up 4 bases and V 4 bases, and 6 bases lay outside the gene matches. CDR3 bases: TGTGCCAGCAGTTCGGGACAGGGAGTCCCAGATACGCAGTATTTT. This encodes CASSSGQGVPDTQYF.

The chain carries TRBV19 and TRBJ1-6, with 9 bases aligning to TRBD1. The trim removed 4 bases at V and 8 bases at J, leaving 3 bases unmatched. The germline CDR1 and CDR2 sequences are LNHDA and SQIVND (reference sequence). The CDR3 runs to 14 residues. For the CDR3, the DNA is TGTGCCAGTAGTAATCGGGACAGGGATTCACCCCTCCACTTT. It specifies CASSNRDRDSPLHF.

The chain recombines TRBV9 with TRBJ1-1; 8 nucleotides align to TRBD1. J was trimmed by 5 bases and V by 4 bases; bases with no gene match: 7. The germline V gene has CDR1 SGDLS and CDR2 YYNGEE. CDR3 size: 14 residues. The CDR3 DNA reads as TGTGCCAGCAGCATACAGGGGGGAGATACTGAAGCTTTCTTT. Its translation: CASSIQGGDTEAFF.

The chain uses TRBV15 and TRBJ2-3, with 9 positions matching TRBD1. Germline values: CDR1 LNHNV, CDR2 YYDKDF (reference sequence). The junction had 7 bases not matched to a gene; V was cut back by 6 bases and J by 3 bases. The CDR3 consists of 15 residues. CDR3 sequence (DNA): TGTGCCACCAGTAACAGACAGGGGGGTACAGATACGCAGTATTTT. It translates to CATSNRQGGTDTQYF.

This clone has only one observation. This rearrangement joins TRBV5-4 to TRBJ2-1, with 8 bases matching TRBD1. The J segment lost 6 bases and the V segment lost 5 bases, leaving 7 bases of the junction unmatched. The CDR3 covers 14 residues. CDR1 is SGHNT, CDR2 YYREEE, per germline (reference sequence). The CDR3 sequence is CASRPAGGPNEQFF. The CDR3 bases are TGTGCCAGCAGGCCTGCAGGGGGCCCCAATGAGCAGTTCTTC.

This clone was found once. The CDR3 DNA follows: TGTGCCAGCAGTTACGTGTATAGCAATCAGCCCCAGCATTTT. Amino acids: CASSYVYSNQPQHF. The chain recombines TRBV6-6 with TRBJ1-5; D not resolved. Germline V gives CDR1 MNHNY, CDR2 SVGAGI (reference sequence). The CDR3 spans 14 residues. Between the trimmed V and J ends, which lost 2 bases and 0 bases, there was a span of 5 bases.

This CDR3 reads CASSFSPDIGELFF. The CDR3 nucleotides read TGTGCCAGCAGCTTCTCCCCCGACATCGGGGAGCTGTTTTTT. The rearrangement links TRBV7-3 to TRBJ2-2; D remains ambiguous. Trimming cost V 3 bases and J 7 bases, with 12 bases left between them. CDR3 length equals 14 residues. The germline CDR1 and CDR2 sequences are SGHTA and FQGTGA.

V is TRBV6-5 and J is TRBJ1-1, with a possible D match to TRBD1 (6 bases). The germline V gene encodes CDR1 MNHEY and CDR2 SVGAGI. V was cut by 2 bases and J by 3 bases, with 13 bases left in between. This CDR3 has 15 amino acids. CDR3 sequence reads: CASSYGGSRYTEAFF. Here the CDR3 DNA reads TGTGCCAGCAGTTACGGGGGCAGTCGATACACTGAAGCTTTCTTT.

The V and J genes are TRBV7-9 and TRBJ1-1; TRBD1 agrees at 9 bases. The CDR3 is made up of 15 amino acids. CDR1 is SEHNR, CDR2 FQNEAQ, per germline (reference sequence). V lost 3 bases to trimming and J lost 3 bases; unmatched junction nucleotides: 5. The CDR3 region is CASSFLTGGDTEAFF. The CDR3 DNA sequence: TGTGCCAGCAGCTTCCTGACAGGGGGGGACACTGAAGCTTTCTTT.

This chain connects TRBV5-6 to TRBJ2-5; 8 nucleotides align to TRBD2. Per the germline V gene, CDR1 is SGHDT and CDR2 is YYEEEE. The junction had 9 bases not matched to a gene; V was cut back by 4 bases and J by 7 bases. The CDR3 contains 14 residues. CDR3 bases: TGTGCCAGCAGCCCAAGGACTAGCTTGGGGACCCAGTACTTC. Its translation: CASSPRTSLGTQYF. The variable domain in full, with the rest retrieved from reference TRBV5-6 and TRBJ2-5, is DAGVTQSPTHLIKTRGQQVTLRCSPKSGHDTVSWYQQALGQGPQFIFQYYEEEERQRGNFPDRFSGHQFPNYSSELNVNALLLGDSALYLCASSPRTSLGTQYFGPGTRLLVL.

The rearrangement joins TRBV19 to TRBJ2-5; D is possibly TRBD1 (7 bases). Germline V CDR1 and CDR2: LNHDA, SQIVND (reference sequence). V lost 4 bases and J lost 5, with 20 bases in between. This CDR3 comprises 16 residues. CDR3 amino acids: CASSTYRTGGRETQYF. In DNA form, the CDR3 reads TGTGCCAGTAGTACTTACCGGACAGGAGGGAGGGAGACCCAGTACTTC.

This chain connects TRBV7-2 to TRBJ2-5; 8 bases align to TRBD2. V dropped 5 bases and J dropped 5; count of bases not matched to a gene: 10. CDR3 length: 15 residues. Per germline, CDR1 SGHTA and CDR2 FQGNSA. The CDR3 loop is CASSPGGGPWETQYF. The CDR3 DNA follows: TGTGCCAGCAGCCCCGGGGGGGGGCCTTGGGAGACCCAGTACTTC.

The V gene is TRBV9, the J gene TRBJ2-1; D is possibly TRBD1 (6 bases). The CDR3 is 13 residues long. Trimming pared 1 base from V and 7 bases from J, leaving 9 bases between. Germline CDR1 SGDLS, CDR2 YYNGEE. In DNA form, the CDR3 reads TGTGCCAGCAGCGTAAGCCAGGGGAATGAGCAGTTCTTC. Translated, it gives CASSVSQGNEQFF.

The chain carries TRBV5-1 and TRBJ2-7, with D unclear. The germline V gene has CDR1 SGHRS and CDR2 YFSETQ. This CDR3 comprises 12 residues. Between the trimmed V and J ends, which lost 2 bases and 5 bases, there was a span of 8 bases. This chain's CDR3 is CASSLDKNEQYF. The DNA of the CDR3 is TGCGCCAGCAGCTTAGACAAAAACGAGCAGTACTTC.

In DNA form, the CDR3 reads TGTGCCGTCCATAAGGGTGGACAGACTGGAAACACCATATATTTT. Translated, it gives CAVHKGGQTGNTIYF. This chain connects TRBV7-9 to TRBJ1-3, with a weak D call TRBD1 (6 bases). The CDR3 consists of 15 residues. Germline V gene sequence: CDR1 SEHNR, CDR2 FQNEAQ (reference sequence). Trimming pared 11 bases from V and 2 bases from J, leaving 19 bases between.

This clone was recorded a few times. V and J are TRBV14 and TRBJ2-3; TRBD1 might be the D (6 bases). The V end was cut by 0 bases, the J end by 2 bases, with 12 bases between. This CDR3 contains 16 residues. The germline V gene has CDR1 SGHDN and CDR2 FVKESK. DNA of the CDR3: TGTGCCAGCAGCCAAGACTGGGACATTCCCACAGATACGCAGTATTTT. This codes for CASSQDWDIPTDTQYF.

The chain recombines TRBV19 with TRBJ2-6; 7 bases align to TRBD1. With 4 bases clipped from V and 10 bases from J, the junction kept 19 bases outside the gene matches. The CDR3 covers 18 residues. CDR1 and CDR2 (germline): LNHDA, SQIVND (reference sequence). The CDR3 loop reads CASSKGPTGAGRGNVLTF. The CDR3 DNA is TGTGCCAGTAGTAAAGGTCCTACAGGGGCTGGACGAGGTAACGTCCTGACTTTC. The variable domain in full, completed from reference TRBV19 and TRBJ2-6, reads DGGITQSPKYLFRKEGQNVTLSCEQNLNHDAMYWYRQDPGQGLRLIYYSQIVNDFQKGDIAEGYSVSREKKESFPLTVTSAQKNPTAFYLCASSKGPTGAGRGNVLTFGAGSRLTVL.

This chain links TRBV7-6 with TRBJ2-7; 8 positions match TRBD1. The length of the CDR3 is 16 residues. V trimming: 0 bases; J trimming: 7 bases; junction bases outside the gene matches: 11. Germline values: CDR1 SGHVS, CDR2 FNYEAQ. CDR3 region: CASSLATTGVLEEQYF. The CDR3 coding sequence is TGTGCCAGCAGCTTAGCTACGACAGGGGTACTTGAGGAGCAGTACTTC. Supplemented by reference TRBV7-6 and TRBJ2-7, the full variable domain reads GAGVSQSPRYKVTKRGQDVALRCDPISGHVSLYWYRQALGQGPEFLTYFNYEAQQDKSGLPNDRFSAERPEGSISTLTIQRTEQRDSAMYRCASSLATTGVLEEQYFGPGTRLTVT.

This sequence joins TRBV28 and TRBJ2-1, with 8 bases matching TRBD2. V was pared by 3 bases and J by 6 bases, with 4 bases of the junction left unmatched. This CDR3 region has 14 residues. CDR1 and CDR2 (germline): MDHEN, SYDVKM. CDR3 residues: CASSFPLAANEQFF. CDR3 DNA: TGTGCCAGCAGTTTCCCACTAGCGGCCAATGAGCAGTTCTTC.

This rearrangement joins TRBV19 to TRBJ1-6; the D gene is possibly TRBD1 (5 bases). V lost 9 bases to trimming and J lost 2 bases, with 14 bases between them. Germline CDR1 reads LNHDA; CDR2 reads SQIVND (reference sequence). The CDR3 contains 15 residues. This chain's CDR3 is CASRGGVPYNSPLHF. Here the CDR3 DNA reads TGTGCCAGCCGTGGGGGGGTACCCTATAATTCACCCCTCCACTTT.